The 22 T cell receptor beta chains below come from one sample, sequenced in a study of long-term antiretroviral therapy in people with HIV. The assay, immunoSEQ v3.0, was run at survey level. The protocol was immunoSEQ multiplex PCR, while the TCRdb copy is restricted to in-frame clones and leaves out a portion. The table includes 26,000 or so clones, approximately 87% detected once. This material consisted of unsorted PBMCs, taken 0.5 years after starting antiretroviral therapy. Receptors originate from a woman between 18 and 29 years old with HIV.

V gene TRBV19 combines with J gene TRBJ1-1; 7 nucleotides align to TRBD1. V shed 5 bases, J shed 3 bases, and the junction held 0 bases outside the gene matches. Per germline, CDR1 LNHDA and CDR2 SQIVND (reference sequence). The CDR3 is 12 amino acids. The CDR3 reads CASSDRDTEAFF. As DNA, the CDR3 is TGTGCCAGTAGTGACAGGGACACTGAAGCTTTCTTT.

The gene calls are TRBV6-6 and TRBJ1-6; D is ambiguous. Germline lookup yields CDR1 MNHNY and CDR2 SVGAGI (reference sequence). CDR3 length: 11 residues. Trimming removed 6 bases at V and 7 bases at J, with 4 bases between. As DNA, the CDR3 is TGTGCCAGCAGCCTAAATTCACCCCTCCACTTT. Translation: CASSLNSPLHF.

This clone was picked up one time. This chain joins TRBV5-1 and TRBJ2-5, with D tentatively TRBD1 or TRBD2 (6 bases each). CDR1 is SGHRS, CDR2 YFSETQ, per germline. The CDR3 consists of 14 residues. V was cut by 3 bases and J by 5 bases, with 14 bases left in between. The CDR3 DNA follows: TGCGCCAGCAGCTCATTCGGGGGCTGGGAGACCCAGTACTTC. It encodes CASSSFGGWETQYF. Full variable domain (missing parts from reference TRBV5-1 and TRBJ2-5): KAGVTQTPRYLIKTRGQQVTLSCSPISGHRSVSWYQQTPGQGLQFLFEYFSETQRNKGNFPGRFSGRQFSNSRSEMNVSTLELGDSALYLCASSSFGGWETQYFGPGTRLLVL.

The V gene is TRBV14, the J gene TRBJ2-7, with TRBD1 identical over 9 bases. The ends lost 0 bases at V and 6 bases at J; junction bases unmatched: 6. Germline CDR1 is SGHDN and CDR2 is FVKESK. This CDR3 region has 15 residues. CDR3 sequence (DNA): TGTGCCAGCAGCCAAGATCCCCGGACAGGGGCCGAGCAGTACTTC. Protein: CASSQDPRTGAEQYF.

This chain links TRBV28 with TRBJ2-1, with a possible D match to TRBD1 (8 bases). Germline CDR1 and CDR2: MDHEN and SYDVKM. The CDR3 length is 16 residues. The germline V and J ends were trimmed by 2 bases and 1 base, with 12 bases remaining between them. CDR3 amino acids: CASSLAQGGSYNEQFF. The CDR3 nucleotides read TGTGCCAGCAGTTTAGCACAGGGGGGGTCCTACAATGAGCAGTTCTTC.

The chain employs TRBV6-5 and TRBJ2-2; D may be TRBD2 (6 bases). V lost 8 bases and J 6 bases, leaving 13 bases between the germline ends. Germline lookup yields CDR1 MNHEY and CDR2 SVGAGI. The CDR3 loop spans 13 amino acids. This CDR3 is CASGSGGSGELFF. CDR3 coding DNA: TGTGCCAGCGGGAGTGGGGGGTCCGGGGAGCTGTTTTTT.

The V call is TRBV10-1, the J call TRBJ2-5, with D maybe TRBD2 (5 bases). Trimming left V 4 bases short and J 0 bases short, with 9 bases between. The CDR3 extends over 14 amino acids. Germline V gene sequence: CDR1 WNHNN, CDR2 SYGVQD (reference sequence). This chain's CDR3 is CASSGSRDQETQYF. DNA of the CDR3: TGCGCCAGCAGTGGATCGAGGGACCAAGAGACCCAGTACTTC.

V and J are TRBV9 and TRBJ2-3, with TRBD2 matching 9 bases. Germline loops: CDR1 SGDLS, CDR2 YYNGEE. V lost 4 bases, J lost 4 bases, and 13 bases stayed unmatched. The CDR3 consists of 17 residues. The DNA for the CDR3 is TGTGCCAGCAGCCCCCGGGTAGCGGGAGTTTCTCCAGATACGCAGTATTTT. Translation gives CASSPRVAGVSPDTQYF.

V and J are TRBV19 and TRBJ2-5; possibly TRBD1 for D (6 bases). Deletions cut 4 bases from V and 3 bases from J, with 6 bases between. The CDR3 covers 12 residues. CDR1 LNHDA and CDR2 SQIVND come from the germline V gene (reference sequence). The CDR3 nucleotides are TGTGCCAGTAGTAGGACAGAAGAGACCCAGTACTTC. It encodes CASSRTEETQYF.

V and J are TRBV6-5 and TRBJ2-7; D is ambiguous. CDR1 and CDR2 from the germline V gene are MNHEY and SVGAGI. The CDR3 is 13 amino acids. V was shortened by 6 bases and J by 3 bases, with 12 bases between the two germline ends. CDR3 nucleotides: TGTGCCAGCAGACCGGGTCTGAACTACGAGCAGTACTTC. This translates into CASRPGLNYEQYF.

The chain joins TRBV29-1 to TRBJ2-3; the D is unclear. The V and J ends lost 5 bases and 6 bases respectively, with 6 bases between them. Germline values: CDR1 SQVTM, CDR2 ANQGSEA. The CDR3 has 10 residues. CDR3 sequence: CSVSSDTQYF. The CDR3 DNA is TGCAGCGTTAGCTCTGATACGCAGTATTTT.

This clone was seen only once. The chain joins TRBV6-5 to TRBJ2-3, with D hard to call. The CDR3 runs to 15 residues. V dropped 4 bases and J dropped 4 bases, with 15 bases sitting between them. The germline V gene encodes CDR1 MNHEY and CDR2 SVGAGI. The CDR3 spells CASSSPILVSDTQYF. The CDR3 DNA reads as TGTGCCAGCAGTTCCCCAATATTAGTCTCAGATACGCAGTATTTT.

V gene TRBV2 combines with J gene TRBJ2-2, with D unclear. Trimming took off 5 bases at V and 2 bases at J, with 3 bases between the two ends. The length of the CDR3 is 12 residues. The V gene's germline CDR1 is SNHLY and CDR2 FYNNEI. The CDR3 sequence: CASSQNTGELFF. The CDR3 nucleotides read TGTGCCAGCAGTCAAAACACCGGGGAGCTGTTTTTT.

The V call is TRBV28, the J call TRBJ2-7, with 7 bases aligning to TRBD1. Trimming removed 7 bases from V and 7 bases from J; junction bases left unmatched: 16. This CDR3 spans 15 amino acids. The germline CDR1 and CDR2 sequences are MDHEN and SYDVKM. In DNA form, the CDR3 reads TGTGCCAGCAAGGTGGGCGGTGACAGGGCTGGGGAGCAGTACTTC. Translating it yields CASKVGGDRAGEQYF.

This chain uses TRBV2 with TRBJ1-4; D not certain. The CDR3 covers 12 residues. Germline CDR1 reads SNHLY; CDR2 reads FYNNEI. The ends were cut back, 7 bases at V and 7 bases at J, with 10 bases in the middle. DNA of the CDR3: TGTGCCAGCACGAGGGTCGGTGAAAAACTGTTTTTT. Protein: CASTRVGEKLFF.

The chain couples TRBV5-1 to TRBJ2-1; D not certain. The germline V gene has CDR1 SGHRS and CDR2 YFSETQ. The CDR3 length is 13 residues. Trimming left V 0 bases short and J 7 bases short, with 8 bases between. The CDR3 sequence: CASSLAAINEQFF. CDR3 coding DNA: TGCGCCAGCAGCTTGGCTGCTATAAATGAGCAGTTCTTC.

V usage is TRBV7-2 and J usage is TRBJ2-2; D unresolved. Trimming cost V 6 bases and J 0 bases, with 2 bases left between them. The CDR3 has 12 amino acids. Per the germline V gene, CDR1 is SGHTA and CDR2 is FQGNSA. As DNA, the CDR3 is TGTGCCAGCAGATCGAACACCGGGGAGCTGTTTTTT. It codes for CASRSNTGELFF.

This clone appeared a single time. The chain has TRBV11-2 and TRBJ1-1; D gene uncertain. Trimming removed 3 bases at V and 1 base at J, with 9 bases between. Germline lookup yields CDR1 SGHAT and CDR2 FQNNGV. The CDR3 sequence is 14 residues long. The CDR3 protein is CASSLMVRNTEAFF. In DNA, the CDR3 is TGTGCCAGCAGCTTGATGGTACGGAACACTGAAGCTTTCTTT.

The chain joins TRBV19 to TRBJ1-1; D remains unclear. V lost 10 bases, J lost 1 base, and 10 bases lay in between. This CDR3 has 12 residues. CDR1 and CDR2 from the germline V gene are LNHDA and SQIVND (reference sequence). This CDR3 is CATRTANTEAFF. As DNA, the CDR3 is TGTGCCACCCGGACGGCGAACACTGAAGCTTTCTTT. The variable domain in full, with the rest retrieved from reference TRBV19 and TRBJ1-1, is DGGITQSPKYLFRKEGQNVTLSCEQNLNHDAMYWYRQDPGQGLRLIYYSQIVNDFQKGDIAEGYSVSREKKESFPLTVTSAQKNPTAFYLCATRTANTEAFFGQGTRLTVV.

This chain connects TRBV27 to TRBJ2-1, with 9 bases matching TRBD1. The V and J ends lost 5 bases and 6 bases, in that order; junction bases with no gene match: 11. The CDR3 is 16 amino acids. From germline, CDR1 is MNHEY and CDR2 SMNVEV (reference sequence). CDR3 amino acids: CASSSGRDRDSNEQFF. The CDR3 nucleotides read TGTGCCAGCAGTAGTGGACGGGACAGGGACAGCAATGAGCAGTTCTTC.

This chain connects TRBV12-5 to TRBJ2-2; D is unclear. Germline lookup yields CDR1 LGHNT and CDR2 FRNRAP. V shed 4 bases and J shed 6 bases, with 12 bases lying between them. The CDR3 consists of 14 residues. The CDR3 loop reads CASGWLPGPGELFF. In DNA, the CDR3 is TGTGCTAGTGGTTGGCTCCCCGGACCCGGGGAGCTGTTTTTT.

This chain uses TRBV6-5 with TRBJ1-5, with D possibly TRBD1 on 5 matching bases. Germline loops: CDR1 MNHEY, CDR2 SVGAGI. The V and J ends lost 6 bases and 4 bases respectively, with 13 bases between them. The CDR3 runs to 14 residues. CDR3 loop: CASSLPGRNQPQHF. The CDR3 DNA reads as TGTGCCAGCAGCCTACCAGGGAGGAATCAGCCCCAGCATTTT.